This TCR beta chain was sequenced during a study of OX40 agonist ivuxolimab in advanced cancers. Study overall: Patients receiving dose escalation had hepatocellular carcinoma, melanoma, renal cell or head and neck cancer.

Profiling relied on immunoSEQ multiplex PCR, and the TCRdb table lists in-frame clones only, not all of them. Of roughly 80,000 clones listed, approximately 92% were seen once; the top ten hold 0.32%. The CDR3 consists of 19 residues. CDR1 is SGHDN and CDR2 is FVKESK in the germline V gene. Trimming removed 4 bases from V and 0 bases from J; junction bases left unmatched: 9. The rearrangement joins TRBV14 to TRBJ2-1, with 13 bases lining up with TRBD2. The input for sequencing was CD4+ or CD8+ T cells sorted from blood, taken in a trial of the OX40 agonist ivuxolimab. This clonotype was sampled from an adult with an advanced solid tumor such as melanoma, head and neck, liver or kidney cancer. The CDR3 DNA is TGTGCCAGCAGCCCCCCCCCGGGACTAGCGGGATTCTCCTACAATGAGCAGTTCTTC. Its protein is CASSPPPGLAGFSYNEQFF. Based on the CDR3 plus reference TRBV14 and TRBJ2-1, the full variable domain is EAGVTQFPSHSVIEKGQTVTLRCDPISGHDNLYWYRRVMGKEIKFLLHFVKESKQDESGMPNNRFLAERTGGTYSTLKVQPAELEDSGVYFCASSPPPGLAGFSYNEQFFGPGTRLTVL.